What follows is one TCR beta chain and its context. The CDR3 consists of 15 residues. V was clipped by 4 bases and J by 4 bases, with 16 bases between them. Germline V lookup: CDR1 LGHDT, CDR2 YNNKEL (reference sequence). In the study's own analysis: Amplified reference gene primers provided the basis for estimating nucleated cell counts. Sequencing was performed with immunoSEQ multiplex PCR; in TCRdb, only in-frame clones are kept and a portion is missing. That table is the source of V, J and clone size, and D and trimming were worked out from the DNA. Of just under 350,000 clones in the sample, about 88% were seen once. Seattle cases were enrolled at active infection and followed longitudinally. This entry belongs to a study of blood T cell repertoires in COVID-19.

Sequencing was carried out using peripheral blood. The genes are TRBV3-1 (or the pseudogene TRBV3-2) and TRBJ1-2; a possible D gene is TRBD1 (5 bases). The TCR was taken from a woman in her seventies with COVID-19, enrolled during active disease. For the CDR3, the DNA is TGTGCCAGCAGCCCCCGATTGACAGAGCCCTATGGCTACACCTTC. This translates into CASSPRLTEPYGYTF.